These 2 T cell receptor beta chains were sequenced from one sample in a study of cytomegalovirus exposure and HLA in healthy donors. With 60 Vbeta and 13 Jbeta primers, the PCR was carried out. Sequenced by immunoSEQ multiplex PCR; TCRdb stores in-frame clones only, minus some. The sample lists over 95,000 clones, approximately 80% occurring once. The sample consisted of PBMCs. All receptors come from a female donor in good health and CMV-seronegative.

The CDR3 coding sequence is TGTGCCAGCTCAGACTACAGGGTAGGAGGCAATCAGCCCCAGCATTTT. Amino acid sequence: CASSDYRVGGNQPQHF. V gene TRBV18 combines with J gene TRBJ1-5; D is perhaps TRBD1 (6 bases). The CDR3 loop spans 16 amino acids. CDR1 and CDR2 from the germline V gene are KGHSH and LQKENI. V was clipped by 5 bases and J by 2 bases, with 16 bases between them.

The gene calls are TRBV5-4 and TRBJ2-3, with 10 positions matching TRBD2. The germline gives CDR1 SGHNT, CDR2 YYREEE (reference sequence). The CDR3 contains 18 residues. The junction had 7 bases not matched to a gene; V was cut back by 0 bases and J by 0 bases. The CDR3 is CASSLASGGLTSTDTQYF. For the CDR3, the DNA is TGTGCCAGCAGCTTGGCTAGCGGGGGACTAACTAGCACAGATACGCAGTATTTT.